The 27 T cell receptor beta chains given below trace back to one sample, sequenced in a study of STAT5B mutations in CD4+ large granular lymphocyte leukemia. Method: immunoSEQ multiplex PCR; TCRdb's copy keeps in-frame clones and lacks some. Found here are approximately 31,000 clones, roughly 72% of them singletons; the top ten hold 1.5% to 2%. The sequenced sample was CD4+ T cells from blood buffy coats. These receptors all stem from a human donor in good health.

This clone was found a few times. The chain carries TRBV7-6 and TRBJ2-5, with TRBD2 matching 7 bases. Germline CDR1 reads SGHVS; CDR2 reads FNYEAQ. The CDR3 length is 14 residues. J gave up 5 bases and V 1 base, and 4 bases lay outside the gene matches. The CDR3 reads CASSLGPGRETQYF. CDR3 coding DNA: TGTGCCAGCAGCTTAGGTCCCGGGAGGGAGACCCAGTACTTC. The full variable domain, with the rest looked up from reference TRBV7-6 and TRBJ2-5, is GAGVSQSPRYKVTKRGQDVALRCDPISGHVSLYWYRQALGQGPEFLTYFNYEAQQDKSGLPNDRFSAERPEGSISTLTIQRTEQRDSAMYRCASSLGPGRETQYFGPGTRLLVL.

J is TRBJ2-2 and V is TRBV7-3; D might be TRBD2 (5 bases). This CDR3 is built from 15 residues. Trimming pared 1 base from V and 3 bases from J, leaving 9 bases between. Germline assignment: CDR1 SGHTA and CDR2 FQGTGA. In nucleotides, the CDR3 is TGTGCCAGCAGCTTAAGAGGGTGGGACACCGGGGAGCTGTTTTTT. Translation: CASSLRGWDTGELFF.

The rearrangement links TRBV5-1 to TRBJ1-2; possibly TRBD1 for D (6 bases). V was cut by 4 bases and J by 4 bases, with 14 bases left in between. The CDR3 spans 14 residues. Germline CDR1 and CDR2: SGHRS and YFSETQ. CDR3 sequence reads: CASSPLGHSYGYTF. DNA of the CDR3: TGCGCCAGCAGCCCCCTGGGACACAGCTATGGCTACACCTTC.

The CDR3: CASRPGGRFYEQYF. DNA for the CDR3: TGTGCCAGCAGGCCCGGTGGCAGGTTTTACGAGCAGTACTTC. The V gene is TRBV28, the J gene TRBJ2-7, with D hard to call. The CDR3 is 14 amino acids. Germline V gives CDR1 MDHEN, CDR2 SYDVKM. Deletions cut 6 bases from V and 4 bases from J, with 16 bases between.

This clone was counted a few times. The chain carries TRBV4-1 and TRBJ2-3; TRBD1 might be the D (5 bases). This CDR3 has 13 residues. The V end was cut by 6 bases, the J end by 3 bases, with 10 bases between. Per the germline V gene, CDR1 is MGHRA and CDR2 is YSYEKL. Here the CDR3 DNA reads TGCGCCAGCAGAGGGGCGTGGACAGATACGCAGTATTTT. Protein: CASRGAWTDTQYF.

The gene calls are TRBV30 and TRBJ2-3; D uncertain. Trimming took 3 bases from V and 6 from J, leaving 13 bases between them. Germline loops: CDR1 GTSNPN, CDR2 SVGIG (reference sequence). The length of the CDR3 is 13 residues. CDR3 region: CAWRLPGGDTQYF. For the CDR3, the DNA is TGTGCCTGGAGGCTCCCAGGTGGCGATACGCAGTATTTT.

The sample holds a few counts of this clone. The chain links TRBV11-2 to TRBJ1-6; 8 nucleotides agree with TRBD1. Germline trimming cut 4 bases from V and 7 bases from J; bases unmatched to any gene: 3. Germline V gene lookup returns CDR1 SGHAT and CDR2 FQNNGV. The length of the CDR3 is 14 residues. This CDR3 is CASSWTGLNSPLHF. CDR3 DNA sequence: TGTGCCAGCAGCTGGACAGGGTTAAATTCACCCCTCCACTTT.

The V and J genes are TRBV19 and TRBJ2-3; D is ambiguous. Germline CDR1 and CDR2: LNHDA and SQIVND (reference sequence). This CDR3 is 13 amino acids long. V lost 5 bases to trimming and J lost 4 bases, with 10 bases between them. CDR3 in DNA: TGTGCCAGTAGTCGCGACTCATCAGATACGCAGTATTTT. It is translated as CASSRDSSDTQYF.

The gene calls are TRBV2 and TRBJ1-2, with a tentative D call TRBD1 (6 bases). V lost 4 bases, J lost 8 bases, and 14 bases lay in between. The CDR3 sequence is 13 residues long. CDR1 and CDR2 (germline): SNHLY, FYNNEI. The CDR3 is CASSVVGAGGYTF. DNA of the CDR3: TGTGCCAGCAGTGTCGTGGGGGCGGGCGGCTACACCTTC.

The rearrangement uses TRBV4-3 and TRBJ2-3, with D perhaps TRBD1 (5 bases). The CDR3 sequence is 15 residues long. Trimming took 5 bases from V and 1 from J, leaving 13 bases between them. Germline values: CDR1 LGHNA, CDR2 YSLEER. CDR3 DNA sequence: TGCGCCAGCAGCGTTTCCAGGGTGGGCACAGATACGCAGTATTTT. Amino acids: CASSVSRVGTDTQYF.

The rearrangement links TRBV5-1 to TRBJ1-3; maybe TRBD1 (5 bases). The CDR3 contains 16 residues. Germline V lookup: CDR1 SGHRS, CDR2 YFSETQ. The V and J ends lost 0 bases and 4 bases respectively, with 14 bases between them. CDR3 amino acids: CASSLAVENRGNTIYF. The CDR3 DNA follows: TGCGCCAGCAGCTTGGCCGTCGAGAACAGGGGAAACACCATATATTTT.

This clone occurred a few times. This chain joins TRBV6-1 and TRBJ1-4; D not resolved. The CDR3 covers 12 residues. Germline V lookup: CDR1 MNHNS, CDR2 SASEGT. V dropped 6 bases and J dropped 4 bases, with 6 bases sitting between them. The CDR3 DNA follows: TGTGCCAGCAGCGGCGGTAATGAAAAACTGTTTTTT. Its translation: CASSGGNEKLFF.

This rearrangement joins TRBV5-1 to TRBJ2-7, with D unresolved. Trimming took off 0 bases at V and 0 bases at J, with 16 bases between the two ends. From germline, CDR1 is SGHRS and CDR2 YFSETQ. The CDR3 contains 17 residues. The CDR3 protein is CASSLAFPGSSSYEQYF. CDR3 in DNA: TGCGCCAGCAGCTTGGCCTTCCCCGGGTCGAGCTCCTACGAGCAGTACTTC.

This chain connects TRBV10-3 to TRBJ2-7; 11 nucleotides agree with TRBD1. Per the germline V gene, CDR1 is ENHRY and CDR2 is SYGVKD. V lost 6 bases to trimming and J lost 2 bases; unmatched junction nucleotides: 6. The CDR3 sequence is 15 residues long. This CDR3 reads CAISFGQGAAYEQYF. CDR3 sequence (DNA): TGTGCCATCAGCTTCGGACAGGGGGCTGCCTACGAGCAGTACTTC.

The CDR3 sequence: CASSLWRAGSNSPLHF. DNA of the CDR3: TGTGCCAGCAGCTTGTGGCGCGCAGGGAGTAATTCACCCCTCCACTTT. V gene TRBV7-9 combines with J gene TRBJ1-6; the D gene is possibly TRBD1 (5 bases). CDR1 is SEHNR and CDR2 is FQNEAQ in the germline V gene (reference sequence). The CDR3 has 16 amino acids. V gave up 3 bases and J gave up 6 bases, with 15 bases separating them. The whole variable domain, remainder taken from reference TRBV7-9 and TRBJ1-6, is DTGVSQNPRHKITKRGQNVTFRCDPISEHNRLYWYRQTLGQGPEFLTYFQNEAQLEKSRLLSDRFSAERPKGSFSTLEIQRTEQGDSAMYLCASSLWRAGSNSPLHFGNGTRLTVT.

This chain uses TRBV7-2 with TRBJ2-2; the match to TRBD2 covers 10 bases. There are 16 residues in the CDR3. In germline, CDR1 is SGHTA, CDR2 FQGNSA. Trimming at V came to 5 bases and at J to 0 bases, leaving 3 bases not matched to a gene. The CDR3 DNA reads TGTGCCAGCAGCCTCAGCGGGGGGGCGAACACCGGGGAGCTGTTTTTT. This translates into CASSLSGGANTGELFF. The full variable domain, with the rest looked up from reference TRBV7-2 and TRBJ2-2, is GAGVSQSPSNKVTEKGKDVELRCDPISGHTALYWYRQSLGQGLEFLIYFQGNSAPDKSGLPSDRFSAERTGGSVSTLTIQRTQQEDSAVYLCASSLSGGANTGELFFGEGSRLTVL.

This clone was counted a few times. The chain uses TRBV6-5 and TRBJ1-2; D perhaps matches TRBD1 (6 bases). Trimming took off 5 bases at V and 3 bases at J, with 10 bases between the two ends. Germline V gene data show CDR1 as MNHEY and CDR2 as SVGAGI. The CDR3 has 13 residues. This CDR3 reads CASSLSGDYGYTF. The CDR3 region has the DNA TGTGCCAGCAGTCTCTCAGGGGACTATGGCTACACCTTC.

The chain couples TRBV5-1 to TRBJ2-3; 9 bases are shared with TRBD2. This CDR3 spans 15 amino acids. Germline CDR1 reads SGHRS; CDR2 reads YFSETQ. V lost 4 bases, J lost 6 bases, and 9 bases stayed unmatched. The CDR3 here is CASSAGLAPTDTQYF. The DNA for the CDR3 is TGCGCCAGCAGCGCCGGACTAGCGCCCACGGATACGCAGTATTTT.

The chain links TRBV19 to TRBJ1-6; D unclear. The CDR3 is made up of 16 amino acids. V lost 3 bases to trimming and J lost 9 bases, with 18 bases between them. The V gene's germline CDR1 is LNHDA and CDR2 SQIVND (reference sequence). The CDR3 DNA reads as TGTGCCAGTAGTATGAGGACCGGGCCCGGGAGTTCACCCCTCCACTTT. Translating gives CASSMRTGPGSSPLHF.

The chain uses TRBV7-9 and TRBJ1-2, with TRBD1 as a possible D gene (6 bases). This CDR3 region has 12 residues. Germline values: CDR1 SEHNR, CDR2 FQNEAQ (reference sequence). V was pared by 4 bases and J by 8 bases, with 11 bases between. CDR3 coding DNA: TGTGCCAGCAGCTCAATCCAGGGGGGCTACACCTTC. This codes for CASSSIQGGYTF.

The chain is built from TRBV13 and TRBJ2-5, with 9 bases that match TRBD2. The length of the CDR3 is 16 residues. Looked up from germline, CDR1 is PRHDT and CDR2 is FYEKMQ (reference sequence). Trimming removed 2 bases from V and 5 bases from J; junction bases left unmatched: 9. The CDR3 loop is CASSLSGGLALETQYF. The CDR3 DNA sequence: TGTGCCAGCAGCTTAAGCGGGGGACTAGCCTTGGAGACCCAGTACTTC. Drawing the rest from reference TRBV13 and TRBJ2-5, the complete variable domain is AAGVIQSPRHLIKEKRETATLKCYPIPRHDTVYWYQQGPGQDPQFLISFYEKMQSDKGSIPDRFSAQQFSDYHSELNMSSLELGDSALYFCASSLSGGLALETQYFGPGTRLLVL.

The V call is TRBV9, the J call TRBJ2-5; 10 bases fit TRBD2. The V gene's germline CDR1 is SGDLS and CDR2 YYNGEE. The CDR3 spans 16 residues. After removal of 0 bases from V and 4 bases from J, the junction contained 6 bases not matched to a gene. The CDR3 reads CASSVAGAGGPETQYF. CDR3 bases: TGTGCCAGCAGCGTAGCTGGAGCGGGGGGGCCAGAGACCCAGTACTTC.

The chain has TRBV7-3 and TRBJ2-3; TRBD1 matches at 7 bases. Germline CDR1 and CDR2: SGHTA and FQGTGA. The CDR3 totals 14 residues. The CDR3 here is CAGQGQGDTDTQYF. As DNA, the CDR3 is TGTGCTGGGCAGGGGCAGGGGGACACAGATACGCAGTATTTT.

The V call is TRBV18, the J call TRBJ2-1; 10 bases align to TRBD2. V trimming: 6 bases; J trimming: 14 bases; junction bases outside the gene matches: 13. CDR1 and CDR2 from the germline V gene are KGHSH and LQKENI. The CDR3 covers 14 residues. The DNA for the CDR3 is TGTGCCAGCTCGCCGGGGCGAGCGGGGGGGCCTGAGTTCTTC. This translates into CASSPGRAGGPEFF.

The chain is built from TRBV5-3 and TRBJ2-1, with D perhaps TRBD1 (6 bases). TRBV5-3 is an open reading frame whose function is uncertain. The CDR3 has 10 amino acids. Deletions cut 9 bases from V and 6 bases from J, with 7 bases between. CDR3 nucleotides: TGTGCCAAAGGGGGCAATGAGCAGTTCTTC. Translating it yields CAKGGNEQFF.

CDR3 nucleotide sequence: TGCAGCGTGGCCCCCCGGTCCTACGAGCAGTACTTC. Translated, it gives CSVAPRSYEQYF. The J gene is TRBJ2-7, the V gene TRBV29-1; D uncertain. The CDR3 contains 12 residues. The germline gives CDR1 SQVTM, CDR2 ANQGSEA. The germline V and J ends were trimmed by 6 bases and 1 base, with 10 bases remaining between them.

This clone was detected once. The chain combines TRBV7-2 with TRBJ1-2, with 9 nucleotides matching TRBD1. V gave up 1 base and J gave up 3 bases; unmatched junction bases: 6. Germline-derived CDR1 and CDR2 are SGHTA and FQGNSA. CDR3 length: 16 amino acids. The CDR3 nucleotides are TGTGCCAGCAGCTTAGGTGGGACAGGGATGGACTATGGCTACACCTTC. Amino acids: CASSLGGTGMDYGYTF.